A selection of T cell receptor beta chains follows, all from one sample in a study of T-cell reconstitution after alpha-beta-depleted transplantation in children. One entry per CDR3 protein results from TCRdb running MiXCR on the PCR reads. The table has hundreds of thousands of distinct CDR3 sequences, over 10% seen once. The sample in question was PBMCs, obtained before TCRalphabeta/CD19-depleted stem cell transplant. The receptor set was obtained from a girl aged 2 to 9 with congenital amegakaryocytic thrombocytopenia, due to receive a stem cell transplant. CDR3s leave out the opening cysteine and the closing phenylalanine or tryptophan. The order of the fields is J gene, V gene, CDR3 protein.

J gene: TRBJ2-7
V gene: TRBV5-5
CDR3 protein: ASSLSGGSASYEQY

J gene: TRBJ2-2
V gene: TRBV12-3/TRBV12-4
CDR3 protein: ASTPTLNTGELF

J gene: TRBJ1-1
V gene: TRBV29-1
CDR3 protein: SVGPGLNTEAF

J gene: TRBJ2-2
V gene: TRBV20-1
CDR3 protein: SASGAGGFSNTGELF

J gene: TRBJ2-7
V gene: TRBV9
CDR3 protein: ASSADRGRGEQY

J gene: TRBJ1-2
V gene: TRBV6-4
CDR3 protein: ASSDAPGQGGYT

J gene: TRBJ2-1
V gene: TRBV20-1
CDR3 protein: SASGLVSNEQF

J gene: TRBJ1-1
V gene: TRBV7-2
CDR3 protein: ASSLVAGSWYTEAF

J gene: TRBJ1-3
V gene: TRBV12-3/TRBV12-4
CDR3 protein: ASSLMTGAGNTIY

J gene: TRBJ1-6
V gene: TRBV6-5
CDR3 protein: ASSYSGWGNSPLH

J gene: TRBJ2-2
V gene: TRBV4-2
CDR3 protein: ASSRDWERSHTGELF

J gene: TRBJ1-1
V gene: TRBV11-2
CDR3 protein: ASSLMRSQGTEAF

J gene: TRBJ1-1
V gene: TRBV10-3
CDR3 protein: AISEATGIDTEAF

J gene: TRBJ1-1
V gene: TRBV12-3/TRBV12-4
CDR3 protein: ASLPENTEAF

J gene: TRBJ2-5
V gene: TRBV15
CDR3 protein: ATSRDRDSTQETQY

J gene: TRBJ2-7
V gene: TRBV5-1
CDR3 protein: ASRVVDGEQY

J gene: TRBJ2-2
V gene: TRBV12-3/TRBV12-4
CDR3 protein: ASPKGGNTGELF

J gene: TRBJ1-6
V gene: TRBV20-1
CDR3 protein: SARVGTGDSPLH

J gene: TRBJ2-7
V gene: TRBV30
CDR3 protein: AHEKAGGSYEQY

J gene: TRBJ2-5
V gene: TRBV20-1
CDR3 protein: SAREETSGSYGTQY

J gene: TRBJ1-1
V gene: TRBV20-1
CDR3 protein: SAGHRATTEAF

J gene: TRBJ2-3
V gene: TRBV29-1
CDR3 protein: SGRPIYNPDTQY

J gene: TRBJ2-5
V gene: TRBV5-1
CDR3 protein: ASSRGLVVTKETQY

J gene: TRBJ1-3
V gene: TRBV11-2
CDR3 protein: ASSLTGANTIY

J gene: TRBJ2-1
V gene: TRBV12-3/TRBV12-4
CDR3 protein: ASMGFSYNEQF

J gene: TRBJ2-1
V gene: TRBV4-2
CDR3 protein: ASSQDPGLQVVNEQF

J gene: TRBJ2-7
V gene: TRBV7-9
CDR3 protein: ASSLAAWAYEQY

J gene: TRBJ2-3
V gene: TRBV5-1
CDR3 protein: ASSFGEGSTDTQY

J gene: TRBJ2-1
V gene: TRBV28
CDR3 protein: ASSPLVRVHEQF

J gene: TRBJ1-2
V gene: TRBV28
CDR3 protein: ASSFGEGTYGYT

J gene: TRBJ2-2
V gene: TRBV5-1
CDR3 protein: ASSLEPPTVLVVVSGELF

J gene: TRBJ2-7
V gene: TRBV20-1
CDR3 protein: SARADNLAYEQY

J gene: TRBJ2-2
V gene: TRBV27
CDR3 protein: ACSLSAGTGLAGELF

J gene: TRBJ2-3
V gene: TRBV20-1
CDR3 protein: SARHRTTTDTQY

J gene: TRBJ2-3
V gene: TRBV19
CDR3 protein: ASGPRDSTDTQY

J gene: TRBJ2-5
V gene: TRBV5-1
CDR3 protein: ASSTTGPQARETQY

J gene: TRBJ1-1
V gene: TRBV12-3/TRBV12-4
CDR3 protein: ASSLRLGDEAF

J gene: TRBJ2-3
V gene: TRBV29-1
CDR3 protein: SVGRTEFTDTQY

J gene: TRBJ2-7
V gene: TRBV27
CDR3 protein: ASSSQGGPAYEQY

J gene: TRBJ2-1
V gene: TRBV5-4
CDR3 protein: ASGPRNNEQF

J gene: TRBJ2-1
V gene: TRBV25-1
CDR3 protein: ANSTYNEQF

J gene: TRBJ2-1
V gene: TRBV20-1
CDR3 protein: SPGRDLVYNEQF

J gene: TRBJ1-4
V gene: TRBV29-1
CDR3 protein: SGQGAEKLF

J gene: TRBJ2-7
V gene: TRBV5-1
CDR3 protein: ASSMRLAGAYEQY

J gene: TRBJ2-2
V gene: TRBV20-1
CDR3 protein: SARDGPGTKILGGELF

J gene: TRBJ2-7
V gene: TRBV29-1
CDR3 protein: SVHGLAGKTYEQY

J gene: TRBJ2-1
V gene: TRBV20-1
CDR3 protein: SASYLAGGMSSYNEQF

J gene: TRBJ2-1
V gene: TRBV27
CDR3 protein: ASSPGVAGGNEQF

J gene: TRBJ2-2
V gene: TRBV5-1
CDR3 protein: ASSRGDTITGELF

J gene: TRBJ2-7
V gene: TRBV5-1
CDR3 protein: ASSLFTGSYEQY

J gene: TRBJ2-7
V gene: TRBV5-1
CDR3 protein: ASCPAGGKIYEQY

J gene: TRBJ2-1
V gene: TRBV7-9
CDR3 protein: ASSLAAREHRDEQF

J gene: TRBJ1-6
V gene: TRBV4-2
CDR3 protein: ASRYSWDRPGLINSPLH

J gene: TRBJ2-7
V gene: TRBV11-2
CDR3 protein: ASSPNPGLAGGLYEQY